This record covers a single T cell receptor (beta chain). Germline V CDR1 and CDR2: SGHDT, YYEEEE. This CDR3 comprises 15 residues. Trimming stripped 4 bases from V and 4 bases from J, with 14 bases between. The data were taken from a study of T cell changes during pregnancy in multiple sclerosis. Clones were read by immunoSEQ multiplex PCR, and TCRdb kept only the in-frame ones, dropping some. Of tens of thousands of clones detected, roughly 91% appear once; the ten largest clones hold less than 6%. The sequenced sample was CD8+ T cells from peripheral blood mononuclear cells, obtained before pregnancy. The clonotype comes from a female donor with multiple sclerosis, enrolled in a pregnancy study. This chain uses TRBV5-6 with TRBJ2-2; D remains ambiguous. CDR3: CASSSDGVITGELFF. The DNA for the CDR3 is TGTGCCAGCAGCAGCGACGGAGTCATCACCGGGGAGCTGTTTTTT.